This T cell receptor beta chain was identified during a study of early T cells in non-severe SARS-CoV-2 infection. The overall study: Bulk RNA isolated from unsorted whole blood underwent sequencing; chains were not paired.

Study-level findings and limits: CD4 and private specificities were missed by VDJdb matching, which favored anti-spike CD8 responses.

This clonotype was counted only a few times. Its specificity is not known. The CDR3 totals 13 residues. Germline values: CDR1 LGHDT, CDR2 YNNKEL (reference sequence). V was trimmed by 1 base and J by 4 bases, leaving 7 bases between them. Individual cDNA molecules were tagged with unique molecular identifiers. TCRdb reprocessed the 5' RACE reads with MiXCR, giving one entry per CDR3 protein. There are roughly 86,000 distinct CDR3 sequences in the sample; about 6% occur only once, and roughly 8.1% lies in the top ten. The sample consisted of whole blood. The source is an adult who was a healthcare worker with PCR-confirmed SARS-CoV-2 infection or an uninfected control (not recorded which). The J gene is TRBJ1-2, the V gene TRBV3-1; the D gene is possibly TRBD1 (6 bases). The CDR3 bases are TGTGCCAGCAGCCAAGGACAGGTCTATGGCTACACCTTC. Amino acids: CASSQGQVYGYTF.